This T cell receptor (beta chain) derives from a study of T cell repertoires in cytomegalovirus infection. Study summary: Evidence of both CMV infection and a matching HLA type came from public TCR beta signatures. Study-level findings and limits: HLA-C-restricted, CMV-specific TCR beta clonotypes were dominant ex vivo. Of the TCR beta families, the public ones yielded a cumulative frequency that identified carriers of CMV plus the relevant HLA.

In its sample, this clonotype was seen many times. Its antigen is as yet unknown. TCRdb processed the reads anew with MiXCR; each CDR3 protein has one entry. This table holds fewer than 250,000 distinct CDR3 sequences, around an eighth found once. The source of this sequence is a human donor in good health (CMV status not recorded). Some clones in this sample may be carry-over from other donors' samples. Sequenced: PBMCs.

CDR3 sequence reads: CASSRDANTEAFF. For the CDR3, the DNA is TGTGCCAGCAGCCGGGACGCCAACACTGAAGCTTTCTTT. The chain couples TRBV7-3 to TRBJ1-1; D might be TRBD1 (5 bases). V dropped 5 bases and J dropped 2 bases, with 9 bases sitting between them. CDR3 length equals 13 residues. Germline values: CDR1 SGHTA, CDR2 FQGTGA. Using reference TRBV7-3 and TRBJ1-1 for the parts outside the CDR3, the full variable domain is GAGVSQTPSNKVTEKGKYVELRCDPISGHTALYWYRQSLGQGPEFLIYFQGTGAADDSGLPNDRFFAVRPEGSVSTLKIQRTERGDSAVYLCASSRDANTEAFFGQGTRLTVV.